The entry below gives a single TCR beta chain sequence along with its context. The sample belongs to a study of shared clonotypes between healthy human individuals. Sequencing was performed with immunoSEQ multiplex PCR; in TCRdb, only in-frame clones are kept and a portion is missing. Here the sample spans around 350,000 clones, less than 75% being singletons. Trimming removed 7 bases from V and 3 bases from J; junction bases left unmatched: 8. CDR1 and CDR2 from the germline V gene are MDHEN and SYDVKM. This CDR3 is 15 amino acids long. Sequencing used memory CD4+ T cells sorted from blood. Subset: CD45RA-negative fraction. The rearrangement links TRBV28 to TRBJ2-7; TRBD1 agrees at 11 bases. The TCR comes from a man aged 25 to 45 in good health. As DNA, the CDR3 is TGTGCCAGCAACGCGGACAGGGGGCTACTCTACGAGCAGTACTTC. It is translated as CASNADRGLLYEQYF. Filled out from reference TRBV28 and TRBJ2-7, the complete variable domain reads DVKVTQSSRYLVKRTGEKVFLECVQDMDHENMFWYRQDPGLGLRLIYFSYDVKMKEKGDIPEGYSVSREKKERFSLILESASTNQTSMYLCASNADRGLLYEQYFGPGTRLTVT.